These 30 T cell receptor beta chains originate from one sample sequenced in a study of tumor and adjacent non-tumor tissue in lung cancer. The library came from three nested PCR rounds adapted from ARM-PCR protocols. MiXCR, run by TCRdb on the multiplex PCR reads, gives a single entry per CDR3 protein. In the table there are more than 55,000 distinct CDR3 sequences, 76% of which are singletons. This sample's RNA came from whole unsorted tissue. More than 3 cm separated this lung sample from the edge of the tumor. Sequencing was performed on distant non-tumor lung tissue. The receptors derive from a man in his sixties with non-small cell lung cancer.

Notes on this clonotype: Lacking the conserved final phenylalanine or tryptophan, this CDR3 likely reflects a read error. The DNA is left out, because the CDR3 cannot be placed on it with certainty; the CDR3 is given as TCRdb lists it. This chain links TRBV29-1 with TRBJ2-5; TRBD2, the table's D call, lacks a check against the DNA. Ends included, the CDR3 has 12 residues. The germline gives CDR1 SQVTM, CDR2 ANQGSEA. CDR3 amino acids: CSVGLAGETHYL.

This clonotype was seen at least ten times. The chain couples TRBV5-6 to TRBJ2-7; D is unclear. The V gene's germline CDR1 is SGHDT and CDR2 YYEEEE. Between the trimmed V and J ends, which lost 0 bases and 5 bases, there was a span of 6 bases. The CDR3 covers 12 residues. CDR3 sequence reads: CASSLEHNEQYF. DNA of the CDR3: TGTGCCAGCAGCTTGGAGCACAACGAGCAGTACTTC. The entire variable domain, with the rest obtained from reference TRBV5-6 and TRBJ2-7, is as follows: DAGVTQSPTHLIKTRGQQVTLRCSPKSGHDTVSWYQQALGQGPQFIFQYYEEEERQRGNFPDRFSGHQFPNYSSELNVNALLLGDSALYLCASSLEHNEQYFGPGTRLTVT.

This clonotype was counted many times. The chain carries TRBV7-8 and TRBJ2-3; 9 bases are a match to TRBD2. The CDR3 is 15 amino acids. CDR1 and CDR2 from the germline V gene are SGHVS and FQNEAQ. Unmatched junction bases numbered 6, after V lost 6 bases and J lost 2 bases. CDR3 DNA sequence: TGTGCCAGCAGTTATAGCGGGAGAGACACAGATACGCAGTATTTT. Residues: CASSYSGRDTDTQYF.

The CDR3 is CSATGTSVRSDEQYF. CDR3 coding DNA: TGCAGTGCTACAGGGACTAGCGTGAGATCCGACGAGCAGTACTTC. V usage is TRBV20-1 and J usage is TRBJ2-7; 10 nucleotides agree with TRBD2. This CDR3 spans 15 amino acids. Germline V gene sequence: CDR1 DFQATT, CDR2 SNEGSKA (reference sequence). Trimming took 4 bases from V and 5 from J; bases not matched to a gene: 11.

In nucleotides, the CDR3 is TGTGCCTGGAGTGTACTCGGGACAATGCCCCTCTACGAGCAGTACTTC. Translation gives CAWSVLGTMPLYEQYF. The V gene is TRBV30, the J gene TRBJ2-7; D is possibly TRBD1 (6 bases). The CDR3 loop spans 16 amino acids. Germline V CDR1 and CDR2: GTSNPN, SVGIG (reference sequence). V lost 0 bases and J 3 bases, leaving 18 bases between the germline ends. Combining the CDR3 with reference TRBV30 and TRBJ2-7 gives the whole variable domain SQTIHQWPATLVQPVGSPLSLECTVEGTSNPNLYWYRQAAGRGLQLLFYSVGIGQISSEVPQNLSASRPQDRQFILSSKKLLLSDSGFYLCAWSVLGTMPLYEQYFGPGTRLTVT.

This clonotype was found many times. The chain joins TRBV6-5 to TRBJ2-2, with 9 bases identical to TRBD2. With 0 bases clipped from V and 1 base from J, the junction kept 9 bases outside the gene matches. Germline values: CDR1 MNHEY, CDR2 SVGAGI. The CDR3 is made up of 19 amino acids. The CDR3 DNA is TGTGCCAGCAGTTACTCGACGTTGCTAGCGGGGTTGAACACCGGGGAGCTGTTTTTT. As protein: CASSYSTLLAGLNTGELFF.

This rearrangement joins TRBV11-2 to TRBJ2-7, with D perhaps matching TRBD2 (5 bases). CDR3 length: 15 amino acids. Germline CDR1 and CDR2: SGHAT and FQNNGV. V dropped 3 bases and J dropped 8 bases, with 20 bases sitting between them. CDR3 sequence reads: CASSLLEEQNSQQYF. DNA for the CDR3: TGTGCCAGCAGCTTGTTGGAGGAGCAAAACAGTCAGCAGTACTTC.

The chain combines TRBV19 with TRBJ1-1; no definite D call. Trimming pared 4 bases from V and 0 bases from J, leaving 15 bases between. Germline-derived CDR1 and CDR2 are LNHDA and SQIVND (reference sequence). The CDR3 sequence is 16 residues long. CDR3 sequence reads: CASSTRLNSMNTEAFF. The CDR3 DNA is TGTGCCAGTAGTACGCGGCTCAACTCCATGAACACTGAAGCTTTCTTT.

In regard to this clonotype: In this CDR3 the conserved last residue, phenylalanine or tryptophan, is missing, so a read error is likely. The DNA is left out, because the CDR3 cannot be placed on it with certainty; the CDR3 is given as TCRdb lists it. V is TRBV6-5 and J is TRBJ1-3. The CDR3 is 16 residues long, counting both termini. Germline V lookup: CDR1 MNHEY, CDR2 SVGAGI. CDR3 loop: CASSYSRGSSGNSMYL.

Regarding this clonotype: The junction departs from germline at one end; a sequencing error may be responsible. The chain carries TRBV6-1 and TRBJ1-5; D uncertain. Germline V CDR1 and CDR2: MNHNS, SASEGT. The CDR3 loop spans 15 amino acids. Written as DNA, the CDR3 is TGTGCCAGCAGTGAAGGGGTAGGACTAAATCAGTCCCAGCATTTT. Translating gives CASSEGVGLNQSQHF.

This clonotype was counted a single time. The rearrangement joins TRBV10-2 to TRBJ2-1, with 7 bases that match TRBD1. CDR1 and CDR2 (germline): WSHSY, SAAADI. The CDR3 consists of 14 residues. The ends lost 8 bases at V and 13 bases at J; junction bases unmatched: 17. The CDR3, as DNA: TGCGCCAGCTGCCGGGACAGATCCATCAGTGAACAGTTCTTC. It specifies CASCRDRSISEQFF.

The table lists this clonotype with many counts. The chain links TRBV7-3 to TRBJ2-1; weak D call: TRBD1 (6 bases). The germline gives CDR1 SGHTA, CDR2 FQGTGA. V was shortened by 2 bases and J by 6 bases, with 20 bases between the two germline ends. The CDR3 covers 17 residues. The CDR3 DNA reads TGTGCCAGCAGCTTAGGGCCCGGGACACTTGGTTTCAATGAGCAGTTCTTC. This sequence encodes CASSLGPGTLGFNEQFF.

The chain employs TRBV6-1 and TRBJ2-7; 9 bases agree with TRBD1. CDR3 length: 18 residues. Germline V lookup: CDR1 MNHNS, CDR2 SASEGT. CDR3 nucleotides: TGTGCTAGCAGGGTCACCACAACAGACAGGGGGGGGAACTACGAGCAGTACGTC. Protein: CASRVTTTDRGGNYEQYV.

For this clonotype: One junction end disagrees with the germline gene, perhaps due to a read error. The V call is TRBV11-1, the J call TRBJ2-2; perhaps TRBD1 as D (7 bases). This CDR3 has 14 amino acids. Germline V gives CDR1 SGHAT, CDR2 FQDESV (reference sequence). Here the CDR3 reads CTSRRQGGTGEPFF. The CDR3 DNA reads TGTACCAGCCGACGACAGGGAGGAACCGGGGAGCCGTTTTTT.

This clonotype was seen a handful of times. The chain has TRBV29-1 and TRBJ2-1; D call uncertain. The V gene's germline CDR1 is SQVTM and CDR2 ANQGSEA. The CDR3 is made up of 13 amino acids. Between the trimmed V and J ends, which lost 2 bases and 0 bases, there was a span of 5 bases. The CDR3 loop reads CSVEQDSYNEQFF. CDR3 coding DNA: TGCAGCGTTGAACAGGACTCCTACAATGAGCAGTTCTTC.

In this sample, this clonotype turned up once. This chain connects TRBV20-1 to TRBJ2-5, with TRBD2 matching 12 bases. V lost 3 bases to trimming and J lost 3 bases; unmatched junction nucleotides: 8. CDR1 is DFQATT, CDR2 SNEGSKA, per germline (reference sequence). There are 16 residues in the CDR3. The CDR3: CSASPLTSGSEETQYF. The CDR3 DNA sequence: TGCAGTGCTAGCCCTCTGACTAGCGGGAGTGAAGAGACCCAGTACTTC.

The rearrangement links TRBV29-1 to TRBJ2-3; a possible D gene is TRBD2 (6 bases). The CDR3 is 14 residues long. Germline values: CDR1 SQVTM, CDR2 ANQGSEA. The V end lost 6 bases, the J end lost 2 bases, and 15 bases lay between the germline ends. The CDR3 region has the DNA TGCAGCGTCGCGATCGGGAGCCCCACAGATACGCAGTATTTT. Amino acids: CSVAIGSPTDTQYF.

The chain employs TRBV28 and TRBJ1-1; tentative D call: TRBD1 (5 bases). CDR1 MDHEN and CDR2 SYDVKM come from the germline V gene. V shed 11 bases and J shed 1 base, with 20 bases lying between them. The CDR3 has 15 amino acids. Here the CDR3 DNA reads TGTGCCGGCATGCCCCTACAGGAACCGAACACTGAAGCTTTCTTT. The encoded protein is CAGMPLQEPNTEAFF.

Notes on this clonotype: One end of the junction fails to match germline, which may point to a read error. V and J are TRBV6-2 or TRBV6-3 and TRBJ1-5, with D possibly being TRBD1 (6 bases). CDR1 and CDR2 (germline): MNHEY, SVGEGT. CDR3 length equals 19 residues. CDR3 loop: CASSYDETGRPFSNQPQHF. CDR3 bases: TGTGCTAGCAGTTATGATGAGACAGGACGCCCCTTTAGCAATCAGCCCCAGCATTTT.

As concerns this clonotype: It may be a read error: a sequence one base away is much more abundant. J is TRBJ2-5 and V is TRBV18; D is possibly TRBD1 (5 bases). CDR1 is KGHSH and CDR2 is LQKENI in the germline V gene. The CDR3 contains 14 residues. Trimming cost V 2 bases and J 14 bases, with 21 bases left between them. The CDR3 reads CASSPGWQPRVQYF. The CDR3 DNA is TGTGCCAGCTCACCAGGGTGGCAGCCCAGGGTTCAATACTTC.

At least ten counts were recorded for this clonotype. V and J are TRBV14 and TRBJ2-6; TRBD2 is a possible D gene (5 bases). The CDR3 has 17 amino acids. Germline V gene lookup returns CDR1 SGHDN and CDR2 FVKESK. Trimming cost V 1 base and J 0 bases, with 10 bases left between them. CDR3 nucleotide sequence: TGTGCCAGCAGCCAAGGAGTAGCGATCTCTGGGGCCAACGTCCTGACTTTC. Its translation is CASSQGVAISGANVLTF.

The genes are TRBV12-3 or TRBV12-4 and TRBJ2-5; no firm D call. CDR3 length equals 13 residues. The chain's CDR3 is CVSSVSPQETQYF. The DNA of the CDR3 is TGTGTTAGCAGTGTATCCCCCCAGGAGACCCAGTACTTC.

On this clonotype: No conserved phenylalanine or tryptophan ends this CDR3, so it is likely a read error. The chain links TRBV29-1 to TRBJ1-1; D gene ambiguous. Germline V gene data show CDR1 as SQVTM and CDR2 as ANQGSEA. There are 13 residues in the CDR3. The CDR3 sequence: CSVGEGENTKAFY. The DNA of the CDR3 is TGCAGCGTTGGTGAAGGTGAGAACACTAAAGCTTTCTAT.

As regards this clonotype: The junction shows a germline mismatch at one end, possibly a read error. V and J are TRBV11-1 and TRBJ2-7; D remains unclear. CDR1 and CDR2 (germline): SGHAT, FQDESV (reference sequence). The CDR3 has 13 amino acids. In DNA, the CDR3 is TGTGCCAGCCGCTTAAATATTTACGACGAGCAGCACTTC. Its protein is CASRLNIYDEQHF.

About this clonotype: The junction and the germline gene differ at one end; a read error may be behind it. The V and J genes are TRBV5-6 and TRBJ1-6; unclear D gene. The CDR3 is 15 amino acids. Germline-derived CDR1 and CDR2 are SGHDT and YYEEEE. The CDR3 region is CASSLRQENGSPLHF. CDR3 DNA: TGCGCCAGCAGTTTGAGGCAGGAGAATGGATCACCCCTCCACTTT. The whole variable domain, filled in from reference TRBV5-6 and TRBJ1-6, reads DAGVTQSPTHLIKTRGQQVTLRCSPKSGHDTVSWYQQALGQGPQFIFQYYEEEERQRGNFPDRFSGHQFPNYSSELNVNALLLGDSALYLCASSLRQENGSPLHFGNGTRLTVT.

This clonotype was recorded a few times. The rearrangement links TRBV7-3 to TRBJ1-1; D remains unclear. V lost 3 bases and J lost 1, with 9 bases in between. The CDR3 totals 14 residues. Germline lookup yields CDR1 SGHTA and CDR2 FQGTGA. DNA of the CDR3: TGTGCCAGCAGCTTCATGGCGGAGAACACTGAAGCTTTCTTT. Translating it yields CASSFMAENTEAFF. The full variable domain, completed using reference TRBV7-3 and TRBJ1-1, is GAGVSQTPSNKVTEKGKYVELRCDPISGHTALYWYRQSLGQGPEFLIYFQGTGAADDSGLPNDRFFAVRPEGSVSTLKIQRTERGDSAVYLCASSFMAENTEAFFGQGTRLTVV.

A word on this clonotype: One end of the junction does not line up with germline, which may come from a read error. The rearrangement joins TRBV28 to TRBJ2-6; D unclear. The CDR3 is made up of 13 amino acids. Per germline, CDR1 MDHEN and CDR2 SYDVKM. CDR3 sequence: CASKFSGDNVLTF. CDR3 coding DNA: TGTGCCAGCAAATTCTCTGGGGACAACGTCCTGACTTTC.

As regards this clonotype: The conserved phenylalanine or tryptophan is not found at the CDR3 terminus, so this likely reflects a read error. The limits of the CDR3 on the DNA are not certain, so only TCRdb's listed CDR3 is given. The genes are TRBV2 and TRBJ2-1; TRBD2, the table's D call, lacks a check against the DNA. In germline, CDR1 is SNHLY, CDR2 FYNNEI. The CDR3 length equals 12 residues, ends included. Here the CDR3 reads CVSSENGRRRFV.

Concerning this clonotype itself: The junction differs from germline at one of its ends, possibly a read error. The rearrangement uses TRBV11-1 and TRBJ2-7; D possibly corresponds to TRBD1 (7 bases). The CDR3 has 15 amino acids. From germline, CDR1 is SGHAT and CDR2 FQDESV (reference sequence). The CDR3 region has the DNA TGTGCCAGCAGCTTAGACCAGGGGGGTCACTACGGGCAGTACTTC. Protein: CASSLDQGGHYGQYF.

V gene TRBV29-1 combines with J gene TRBJ2-5; no definite D call. The CDR3 extends over 13 amino acids. Trimming shortened V by 1 base and J by 2 bases, and 8 bases separated the two germline ends. Per germline, CDR1 SQVTM and CDR2 ANQGSEA. CDR3 in amino acids: CSVEVSVQETQYF. As DNA, the CDR3 is TGCAGCGTTGAAGTAAGTGTACAAGAGACCCAGTACTTC.